This paragraph reports one TCR beta chain. Data came from immunoSEQ multiplex PCR; TCRdb stores just in-frame clones and leaves some out. The table shows approximately 120,000 clones, with approximately 84% occurring only once. The sample comes from a study of control samples from healthy donors and cancer patients. The clonotype was recovered from a man between 18 and 35 years old in good health. Sequenced material: blood.

The CDR3 DNA follows: TGCGCCAGCAGCTTGGGGACAGGCTATGGCTACACCTTC. This encodes CASSLGTGYGYTF. The V and J genes are TRBV5-1 and TRBJ1-2, with 7 nucleotides matching TRBD1. This CDR3 spans 13 amino acids. V lost 0 bases and J lost 4; bases outside the gene matches: 0. Germline values: CDR1 SGHRS, CDR2 YFSETQ.